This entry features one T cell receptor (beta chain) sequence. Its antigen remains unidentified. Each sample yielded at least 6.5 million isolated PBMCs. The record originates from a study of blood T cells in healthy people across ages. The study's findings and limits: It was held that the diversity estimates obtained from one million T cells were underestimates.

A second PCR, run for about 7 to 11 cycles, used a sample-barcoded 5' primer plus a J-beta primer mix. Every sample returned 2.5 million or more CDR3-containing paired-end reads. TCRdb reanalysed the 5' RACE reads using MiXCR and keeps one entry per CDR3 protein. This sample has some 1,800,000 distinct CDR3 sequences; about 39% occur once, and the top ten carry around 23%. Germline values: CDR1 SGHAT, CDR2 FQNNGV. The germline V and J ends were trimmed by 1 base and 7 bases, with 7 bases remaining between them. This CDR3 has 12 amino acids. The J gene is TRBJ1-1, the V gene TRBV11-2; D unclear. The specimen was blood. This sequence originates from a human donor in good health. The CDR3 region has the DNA TGTGCCAGCAGCTTAGGGTCCGTTGAAGCTTTCTTT. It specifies CASSLGSVEAFF.